The rows below give T cell receptor beta chains drawn from one sample of a study of cytomegalovirus exposure and HLA in healthy donors. TCRdb's table, derived via immunoSEQ multiplex PCR, lists solely in-frame clones and lacks some. In the table there are about 200,000 clones, about four fifths of which are singletons. Material for sequencing was PBMCs. Every receptor here comes from a man aged 35 to 55 in good health and CMV-seropositive. Both conserved end residues are part of each CDR3. Fields, in order: V gene, D gene, J gene, clone size, CDR3 protein, CDR3 DNA. The D gene is left open where the match is weak. Part of the rows lack a size; the others show once, few, many or a class for expanded clones.

TRBV10-3	NA	TRBJ2-2	NA	CAISGGGELFF	TGTGCCATCAGCGGGGGCGGGGAGCTGTTTTTT
TRBV19	TRBD1	TRBJ1-2	NA	CASGDRGLYGYTF	TGTGCCAGTGGGGACAGGGGATTATATGGCTACACCTTC
TRBV27	TRBD1	TRBJ2-7	once	CASSQILGTGGNEQYF	TGTGCCAGCAGCCAGATTCTTGGGACAGGGGGTAACGAGCAGTACTTC
TRBV9	TRBD1	TRBJ1-5	NA	CASSVGAGQGAGQPQHF	TGTGCCAGCAGCGTAGGCGCGGGACAGGGGGCGGGACAGCCCCAGCATTTT
TRBV2	NA	TRBJ2-3	NA	CASQGYTDTQYF	TGTGCCAGCCAGGGGTACACAGATACGCAGTATTTT
TRBV19	NA	TRBJ1-2	NA	CASSMTSGGARYGYTF	TGTGCCAGTAGTATGACCTCGGGGGGGGCGAGGTATGGCTACACCTTC
TRBV5-6	TRBD1	TRBJ1-1	NA	CASSSTGTGPEAFF	TGTGCCAGCAGCTCCACCGGGACAGGGCCTGAAGCTTTCTTT
TRBV18	NA	TRBJ2-5	once	CASSLQRGAETQYF	TGTGCCAGCTCACTCCAACGGGGGGCAGAGACCCAGTACTTC
TRBV7-6	NA	TRBJ1-3	NA	CASSLEGRVAGNTIYF	TGTGCCAGCAGCTTAGAAGGCAGGGTAGCTGGAAACACCATATATTTT
TRBV7-9	NA	TRBJ1-4	NA	CASSRGSLRSTNEKLFF	TGTGCCAGCAGCCGAGGGTCCCTCAGATCGACTAATGAAAAACTGTTTTTT
TRBV15	NA	TRBJ2-5	NA	CATSRSKTAQETQYF	TGTGCCACCAGCAGATCCAAGACAGCGCAAGAGACCCAGTACTTC